These 31 T cell receptor beta chains originate from one sample sequenced in a study of beta chain features in type 1 diabetes. General study points: Moderate but significant shortening of TCRB CDR3s was recorded in all four CD4+ subsets from Type 1 diabetes patients.

The antigens for these receptors are not known. As every portion of the isolated RNA was reverse transcribed, the sequencing read expressed TCRB transcripts. The data were produced by immunoSEQ multiplex PCR, yet TCRdb's version contains in-frame clones alone and is incomplete. The sample shows about 650,000 clones, 9.5% to 15% of them seen only once. The material sequenced was naive CD4+ T cells from blood. These receptors all come from a man aged 25 to 40 with type 1 diabetes.

The chain couples TRBV4-3 to TRBJ2-7; possibly TRBD1 or TRBD2 for D (5 bases each). V was clipped by 9 bases and J by 0 bases, with 15 bases between them. Germline loops: CDR1 LGHNA, CDR2 YSLEER. The CDR3 is made up of 14 amino acids. The CDR3 nucleotides read TGCGCCAGAAGTATGGGGGAAAGCTCCTACGAGCAGTACTTC. It specifies CARSMGESSYEQYF.

This clone was seen only a few times. The identical CDR3 is also encoded by other nucleotide sequences in the sample. The CDR3 bases are TGTGCCAGCTCACCGGGAAGGGCTGAAGCTTTCTTT. Translating gives CASSPGRAEAFF. J is TRBJ1-1 and V is TRBV18; D is undetermined. The germline CDR1 and CDR2 sequences are KGHSH and LQKENI. V lost 3 bases, J lost 6 bases, and 8 bases lay in between. This CDR3 is built from 12 residues.

This sequence joins TRBV10-2 and TRBJ1-2, with D perhaps TRBD1 (5 bases). This CDR3 spans 14 amino acids. Germline loops: CDR1 WSHSY, CDR2 SAAADI. V was clipped by 5 bases and J by 2 bases, with 12 bases between them. This CDR3 is CASSKGTANYGYTF. Here the CDR3 DNA reads TGCGCCAGCAGTAAGGGGACGGCGAACTATGGCTACACCTTC.

The chain uses TRBV27 and TRBJ2-7; TRBD1 agrees at 9 bases. V shed 5 bases and J 3 bases; nucleotides not matched to a gene: 8. The V gene's germline CDR1 is MNHEY and CDR2 SMNVEV (reference sequence). This CDR3 has 15 amino acids. CDR3 protein: CASSPKPGQGYEQYF. The CDR3 DNA sequence: TGTGCCAGCAGTCCTAAGCCGGGACAGGGCTACGAGCAGTACTTC.

This chain joins TRBV7-9 and TRBJ1-1; 8 nucleotides line up with TRBD1. This CDR3 is 15 amino acids long. Germline assignment: CDR1 SEHNR and CDR2 FQNEAQ (reference sequence). The ends lost 9 bases at V and 1 base at J; junction bases unmatched: 10. CDR3: CARVQGQGKNTEAFF. The CDR3 nucleotides are TGTGCCAGGGTACAAGGACAGGGTAAGAACACTGAAGCTTTCTTT. The full variable domain, in which reference TRBV7-9 and TRBJ1-1 provide the parts outside the CDR3, is DTGVSQNPRHKITKRGQNVTFRCDPISEHNRLYWYRQTLGQGPEFLTYFQNEAQLEKSRLLSDRFSAERPKGSFSTLEIQRTEQGDSAMYLCARVQGQGKNTEAFFGQGTRLTVV.

This clone occurred a few times. This chain links TRBV25-1 with TRBJ2-3, with a tentative D call TRBD2 (6 bases). The CDR3 is made up of 16 amino acids. Germline V gives CDR1 MGHDK, CDR2 SYGVNS. Trimming stripped 3 bases from V and 0 bases from J, with 13 bases between. Written as DNA, the CDR3 is TGTGCCAGCAGTGACTGGCCCGCGGGAAGCACAGATACGCAGTATTTT. This gives the protein CASSDWPAGSTDTQYF. The full variable domain, rest sourced from reference TRBV25-1 and TRBJ2-3, is EADIYQTPRYLVIGTGKKITLECSQTMGHDKMYWYQQDPGMELHLIHYSYGVNSTEKGDLSSESTVSRIRTEHFPLTLESARPSHTSQYLCASSDWPAGSTDTQYFGPGTRLTVL.

V usage is TRBV30 and J usage is TRBJ1-2; D is perhaps TRBD1 (6 bases). The CDR3 runs to 13 residues. With 3 bases removed from V and 8 bases from J, the gap between germline ends came to 16 bases. CDR1 GTSNPN and CDR2 SVGIG come from the germline V gene (reference sequence). The CDR3 here is CAWSPKGQVGYTF. DNA for the CDR3: TGTGCCTGGAGCCCAAAGGGACAAGTCGGCTACACCTTC.

The rearrangement joins TRBV19 to TRBJ1-3, with a tentative D call TRBD1 (6 bases). Per germline, CDR1 LNHDA and CDR2 SQIVND (reference sequence). This CDR3 contains 14 residues. The V gene lost 5 bases and the J gene lost 0 bases, with 8 bases spanning the gap. The CDR3 coding sequence is TGTGCCAGTAGTTTGGACAGCTCTGGAAACACCATATATTTT. Protein: CASSLDSSGNTIYF. Drawing the rest from reference TRBV19 and TRBJ1-3, the complete variable domain is DGGITQSPKYLFRKEGQNVTLSCEQNLNHDAMYWYRQDPGQGLRLIYYSQIVNDFQKGDIAEGYSVSREKKESFPLTVTSAQKNPTAFYLCASSLDSSGNTIYFGEGSWLTVV.

This clone has only a few counts. The chain combines TRBV7-6 with TRBJ2-1, with a tentative D call TRBD2 (6 bases). Germline loops: CDR1 SGHVS, CDR2 FNYEAQ. Trimming removed 1 base at V and 8 bases at J, with 15 bases between. The CDR3 consists of 15 residues. In DNA form, the CDR3 reads TGTGCCAGCAGCTTAGGTCGGGGGTCACTCGATGAGCAGTTCTTC. Translating it yields CASSLGRGSLDEQFF.

This clone occurred a few times. This rearrangement joins TRBV5-6 to TRBJ2-3; D is perhaps TRBD2 (5 bases). The CDR3 sequence is 15 residues long. The germline V and J ends were trimmed by 5 bases and 0 bases, with 13 bases remaining between them. Germline CDR1 SGHDT, CDR2 YYEEEE. CDR3 coding DNA: TGTGCCAGCAGATCTCGACTAAATAGCACAGATACGCAGTATTTT. Translating it yields CASRSRLNSTDTQYF. Based on the CDR3 plus reference TRBV5-6 and TRBJ2-3, the full variable domain is DAGVTQSPTHLIKTRGQQVTLRCSPKSGHDTVSWYQQALGQGPQFIFQYYEEEERQRGNFPDRFSGHQFPNYSSELNVNALLLGDSALYLCASRSRLNSTDTQYFGPGTRLTVL.

This clone was observed a few times. The rearrangement links TRBV27 to TRBJ1-1; 10 bases align to TRBD1. With V trimmed by 11 bases and J by 4 bases, 10 bases remained unmatched. CDR1 is MNHEY, CDR2 SMNVEV, per germline (reference sequence). CDR3 length equals 14 residues. CDR3 sequence reads: CAAQTGQGFTEAFF. The CDR3, as DNA: TGTGCCGCCCAGACGGGACAGGGGTTCACTGAAGCTTTCTTT.

This chain joins TRBV5-1 and TRBJ2-2, with TRBD1 as a possible D gene (6 bases). V dropped 3 bases and J dropped 3 bases, with 15 bases sitting between them. Germline CDR1 reads SGHRS; CDR2 reads YFSETQ. This CDR3 is 16 amino acids long. CDR3 in DNA: TGCGCCAGCAGCTCGACCCGGGACACCCACACCGGGGAGCTGTTTTTT. Its protein is CASSSTRDTHTGELFF.

The chain joins TRBV10-3 to TRBJ2-7; D unclear. The CDR3 is 13 amino acids. V shed 4 bases and J shed 2 bases, with 9 bases lying between them. CDR1 is ENHRY and CDR2 is SYGVKD in the germline V gene. For the CDR3, the DNA is TGTGCCATCAGTGGGGCAGCGACCTACGAGCAGTACTTC. Translation gives CAISGAATYEQYF.

This clone showed up just a few times. V gene TRBV29-1 combines with J gene TRBJ2-5; TRBD2 aligns across 8 bases. Unmatched junction bases numbered 6, after V lost 7 bases and J lost 5 bases. Germline CDR1 and CDR2: SQVTM and ANQGSEA. CDR3 length equals 12 residues. The CDR3 DNA follows: TGCAGCGCCTACGGGGGGGTTGAGACCCAGTACTTC. Translation gives CSAYGGVETQYF.

The sample holds a few counts of this clone. The J gene is TRBJ2-1, the V gene TRBV7-9, with D possibly TRBD1 on 6 matching bases. Trimming stripped 5 bases from V and 8 bases from J, with 16 bases between. The length of the CDR3 is 14 residues. Germline CDR1 and CDR2: SEHNR and FQNEAQ (reference sequence). CDR3 coding DNA: TGTGCCAGCAGCCACCTTCGACAGGTCCATGAGCAGTTCTTC. This sequence encodes CASSHLRQVHEQFF. Drawing the rest from reference TRBV7-9 and TRBJ2-1, the complete variable domain is DTGVSQNPRHKITKRGQNVTFRCDPISEHNRLYWYRQTLGQGPEFLTYFQNEAQLEKSRLLSDRFSAERPKGSFSTLEIQRTEQGDSAMYLCASSHLRQVHEQFFGPGTRLTVL.

As to this clone: In the same sample, other DNA sequences code for this CDR3. The V gene is TRBV9, the J gene TRBJ2-7, with D possibly matching TRBD2 (6 bases). The germline CDR1 and CDR2 sequences are SGDLS and YYNGEE. The CDR3 spans 14 residues. V was clipped by 0 bases and J by 4 bases, with 11 bases between them. The DNA for the CDR3 is TGTGCCAGCAGCGTAGGGGGAGGACAATACGAGCAGTACTTC. Protein product: CASSVGGGQYEQYF.

This clone was observed a handful of times. V is TRBV7-2 and J is TRBJ1-2; D might be TRBD1 (5 bases). The ends were cut back, 6 bases at V and 0 bases at J, with 14 bases in the middle. The germline gives CDR1 SGHTA, CDR2 FQGNSA. This CDR3 is 15 amino acids long. In DNA form, the CDR3 reads TGTGCCAGCAGTCGTGGGACGCGACCTAACTATGGCTACACCTTC. Translating it yields CASSRGTRPNYGYTF.

The chain couples TRBV29-1 to TRBJ2-3, with a weak D call TRBD2 (5 bases). The CDR3 is made up of 15 amino acids. Between the trimmed V and J ends, which lost 1 base and 2 bases, there was a span of 13 bases. CDR1 and CDR2 from the germline V gene are SQVTM and ANQGSEA. The DNA of the CDR3 is TGCAGCGTTGAAGGCCCCCCGGGGAACACAGATACGCAGTATTTT. Its protein is CSVEGPPGNTDTQYF.

The rearrangement joins TRBV6-6 to TRBJ2-7; 10 bases are shared with TRBD1. This CDR3 region has 14 residues. With V trimmed by 6 bases and J by 4 bases, 6 bases remained unmatched. CDR1 and CDR2 from the germline V gene are MNHNY and SVGAGI (reference sequence). Here the CDR3 DNA reads TGTGCCAGCAGACCCAGACAGGGGGCTTACGAGCAGTACTTC. Its protein is CASRPRQGAYEQYF.

Regarding this clone: Other DNA sequences in the same sample also yield this CDR3. The chain recombines TRBV9 with TRBJ1-1; a weak D match, TRBD1 (6 bases). V lost 4 bases and J 1 base, leaving 11 bases between the germline ends. Germline V lookup: CDR1 SGDLS, CDR2 YYNGEE. The CDR3 has 14 amino acids. CDR3 nucleotides: TGTGCCAGCAGCCCTCGGACAGAGAACACTGAAGCTTTCTTT. This codes for CASSPRTENTEAFF.

The gene calls are TRBV28 and TRBJ1-2; a possible D gene is TRBD1 (6 bases). Germline V gene lookup returns CDR1 MDHEN and CDR2 SYDVKM. Between the trimmed V and J ends, which lost 4 bases and 5 bases, there was a span of 8 bases. The CDR3 covers 12 residues. The CDR3 sequence is CASSWTAYGYTF. CDR3 DNA sequence: TGTGCCAGCAGTTGGACAGCGTATGGCTACACCTTC.

CDR3 loop: CASSQEGNPGEQYF. The CDR3, as DNA: TGCGCCAGCAGCCAAGAGGGTAATCCGGGCGAGCAGTACTTC. The chain joins TRBV4-3 to TRBJ2-5, with D unresolved. The DNA end favors TRBJ2-7, so the J call may be wrong. Germline values: CDR1 LGHNA, CDR2 YSLEER. The CDR3 runs to 14 residues.

This clone showed up many times. The CDR3 DNA reads as TGTGCCAGCACCGAGACAGGGCATAGCAATCAGCCCCAGCATTTT. It yields the protein CASTETGHSNQPQHF. The chain employs TRBV9 and TRBJ1-5; TRBD1 agrees at 7 bases. This CDR3 is built from 15 residues. The junction had 6 bases not matched to a gene; V was cut back by 6 bases and J by 0 bases. Germline CDR1 and CDR2: SGDLS and YYNGEE.

The gene calls are TRBV27 and TRBJ2-5, with 10 bases identical to TRBD1. There are 15 residues in the CDR3. Per the germline V gene, CDR1 is MNHEY and CDR2 is SMNVEV (reference sequence). The junction had 5 bases not matched to a gene; V was cut back by 5 bases and J by 2 bases. For the CDR3, the DNA is TGTGCCAGCAGTCTCGGGACAGGGGTACAAGAGACCCAGTACTTC. It encodes CASSLGTGVQETQYF.

Only a few counts were recorded for this clone. This chain joins TRBV7-2 and TRBJ2-3, with TRBD2 identical over 10 bases. The CDR3 is 17 residues long. V was pared by 2 bases and J by 1 base, with 6 bases of the junction left unmatched. Germline values: CDR1 SGHTA, CDR2 FQGNSA. In DNA form, the CDR3 reads TGTGCCAGCAGCTTACCCTCCGGGACTAGCGGCACAGATACGCAGTATTTT. The encoded protein is CASSLPSGTSGTDTQYF.

V gene TRBV19 combines with J gene TRBJ1-2; D not resolved. The germline V gene encodes CDR1 LNHDA and CDR2 SQIVND (reference sequence). Trimming took off 5 bases at V and 2 bases at J, with 6 bases between the two ends. The CDR3 totals 12 residues. The CDR3 bases are TGTGCCAGTAGTGAATCCAACTATGGCTACACCTTC. Protein: CASSESNYGYTF.

This chain connects TRBV4-3 to TRBJ2-5, with 8 bases fitting TRBD2. J gave up 1 base and V 4 bases, and 5 bases lay outside the gene matches. The germline V gene has CDR1 LGHNA and CDR2 YSLEER. This CDR3 comprises 15 residues. The CDR3 loop is CASSPSGGGQETQYF. The CDR3 region has the DNA TGCGCCAGCAGCCCCTCGGGAGGGGGCCAAGAGACCCAGTACTTC.

This clone was detected only a few times. V usage is TRBV10-3 and J usage is TRBJ2-7; either TRBD1 or TRBD2 may supply D (6 bases each). In germline, CDR1 is ENHRY, CDR2 SYGVKD. V lost 6 bases and J lost 2, with 20 bases in between. There are 16 residues in the CDR3. The CDR3 DNA reads TGTGCCATCAGGCCCCAAATTGAGGGGGGCGCCTACGAGCAGTACTTC. This gives the protein CAIRPQIEGGAYEQYF.

In its sample, this clone was seen a few times. The gene calls are TRBV2 and TRBJ1-5, with D possibly matching TRBD1 (6 bases). This CDR3 spans 16 amino acids. Germline CDR1 is SNHLY and CDR2 is FYNNEI. Trimming removed 0 bases from V and 6 bases from J, with 15 bases in between. Written as DNA, the CDR3 is TGTGCCAGCAGTGAAGCGGCCTTACAGGGTTCTCAGCCCCAGCATTTT. Its translation is CASSEAALQGSQPQHF.

V gene TRBV30 combines with J gene TRBJ2-2; D possibly corresponds to TRBD2 (6 bases). The CDR3 is made up of 15 amino acids. V lost 2 bases and J 4 bases, leaving 14 bases between the germline ends. CDR1 and CDR2 (germline): GTSNPN, SVGIG (reference sequence). The CDR3 sequence: CAWSSPSGGTGELFF. DNA of the CDR3: TGTGCCTGGAGTTCCCCCTCCGGGGGCACCGGGGAGCTGTTTTTT.

In nucleotides, the CDR3 is TGTGCCAGCAGCAGAGGGGGGAAAGAGACCCAGTACTTC. It encodes CASSRGGKETQYF. The chain couples TRBV11-3 to TRBJ2-5, with D possibly being TRBD1 or TRBD2 (6 bases each). The CDR3 sequence is 13 residues long. Trimming took 5 bases from V and 3 from J, leaving 10 bases between them. In germline, CDR1 is SGHNT, CDR2 YENEEA.